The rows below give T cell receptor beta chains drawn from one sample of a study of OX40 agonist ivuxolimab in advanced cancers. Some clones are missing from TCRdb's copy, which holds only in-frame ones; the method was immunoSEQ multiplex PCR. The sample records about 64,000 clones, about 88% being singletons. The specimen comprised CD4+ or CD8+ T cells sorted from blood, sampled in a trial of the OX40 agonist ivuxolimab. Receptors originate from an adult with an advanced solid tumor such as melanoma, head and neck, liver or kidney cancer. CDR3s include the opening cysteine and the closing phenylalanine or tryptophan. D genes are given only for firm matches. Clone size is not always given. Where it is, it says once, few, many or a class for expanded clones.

TGTGCCAGCAGTCGACAGGGCGGAACCGGGGAGCTGTTTTTT	CASSRQGGTGELFF	.	TRBJ2-2	TRBV27	TRBD1
TGTGCCAGCTGGGGACAGGGGATTGACACGCAGTATTTT	CASWGQGIDTQYF	.	TRBJ2-3	TRBV6-5	TRBD1
TGCGCCAGCAGCTCCCAGCGGGAGAGGACCGGGGAGCTGTTTTTT	CASSSQRERTGELFF	.	TRBJ2-2	TRBV5-1	TRBD2
TGTGCCAGCAGCTTATCAGGGGGCCCAGACGAGCAGTACTTC	CASSLSGGPDEQYF	once	TRBJ2-7	TRBV7-2	TRBD1
TGTGCCAGCAGGGATGGGGGGTCTGGAAACACCATATATTTT	CASRDGGSGNTIYF	.	TRBJ1-3	TRBV25-1	.
TGCGCCAGCAGCGGAGGGACTAGCCGTTACCAAGAGACCCAGTACTTC	CASSGGTSRYQETQYF	.	TRBJ2-5	TRBV5-1	TRBD2
TGTGCCAGCAGCCCATTGGGACAGGGGAACACTGAAGCTTTCTTT	CASSPLGQGNTEAFF	.	TRBJ1-1	TRBV7-9	TRBD1
TGTGCCAGCGTCGTCAGGGCTAATTCACCCCTCCACTTT	CASVVRANSPLHF	once	TRBJ1-6	TRBV2	.
TGTGCCAGCAGCTCGAGCGGACTAGCGGACACAGATACGCAGTATTTT	CASSSSGLADTDTQYF	.	TRBJ2-3	TRBV7-2	TRBD2
TGTGCCAGCAGCAGGGACTTCTTTATGAACACTGAAGCTTTCTTT	CASSRDFFMNTEAFF	.	TRBJ1-1	TRBV5-8	.
TGTGCCAGCAGTGGGATCGTTAGGGGGCCCCAAGAGACCCAGTACTTC	CASSGIVRGPQETQYF	.	TRBJ2-5	TRBV2	TRBD1
TGTGCCAGCAGCTTGTGGGTGTCGGGGGGCGCAGACTATGGCTACACCTTC	CASSLWVSGGADYGYTF	.	TRBJ1-2	TRBV5-4	.
TGTGCCAGTAGTATGTTCGGGGAAGCTTTCTTT	CASSMFGEAFF	.	TRBJ1-1	TRBV19	.
TGTGCCAGCAGTTTTGTAGGGGAGACCCAGTACTTC	CASSFVGETQYF	.	TRBJ2-5	TRBV28	.
TGTGCCAGCAGCTTAGATTACCCGACAGGGGGTAAGGATACGCAGTATTTT	CASSLDYPTGGKDTQYF	.	TRBJ2-3	TRBV11-3	TRBD1
TGTGCCAGCAGCTTGCGGCGGGAGGGGAGCGAGCAGTACTTC	CASSLRREGSEQYF	.	TRBJ2-7	TRBV5-4	TRBD2
TGTGCCAGTAGTATGGAAAGGACCTATGGCTACACCTTC	CASSMERTYGYTF	.	TRBJ1-2	TRBV19	.
TGTGCCAGCAGCTTTAGGGCGAGGAGGAACACTGAAGCTTTCTTT	CASSFRARRNTEAFF	.	TRBJ1-1	TRBV5-4	.
TGTGCCAGCAGCGCGGGACAGGGGGCTCCCCTCGAGCAGTACTTC	CASSAGQGAPLEQYF	.	TRBJ2-7	TRBV9	TRBD1
TGCGCCAGCAGCTTGGAGGGGACTAGCGGGATCGGGGACACCGGGGAGCTGTTTTTT	CASSLEGTSGIGDTGELFF	.	TRBJ2-2	TRBV5-1	TRBD2
TGTGCCAGCAGCTTGACTAGCGGGGGGGCCCATGAGCAGTTCTTC	CASSLTSGGAHEQFF	.	TRBJ2-1	TRBV11-2	TRBD2
TGTGCCAGCAGCCCGAACAGGGACAGCCATGAGCAGTTCTTC	CASSPNRDSHEQFF	.	TRBJ2-1	TRBV7-9	TRBD1
TGTGCCAGCAGCTCGAACTCCTACGAGCAGTACTTC	CASSSNSYEQYF	.	TRBJ2-7	TRBV7-2	.
TGTGCCAGCAAGGTAGCGAGAGGCACAGATACGCAGTATTTT	CASKVARGTDTQYF	once	TRBJ2-3	TRBV2	.
TGTGCCAGCAGCTCCAGTGTATTCGGCGGGGAGCTGTTTTTT	CASSSSVFGGELFF	.	TRBJ2-2	TRBV5-6	.
TGTGCCAGCAATCAGGGCAAGGTCAACGGGGAGCTGTTTTTT	CASNQGKVNGELFF	.	TRBJ2-2	TRBV6-5	.
TGTGCCAGCAGAACCGAAGGGGACCAGCATATGAACACTGAAGCTTTCTTT	CASRTEGDQHMNTEAFF	.	TRBJ1-1	TRBV2	.
TGTGCCAGCTCACCACAATTAGGGGAACACACTGAAGCTTTCTTT	CASSPQLGEHTEAFF	few	TRBJ1-1	TRBV18	.
TGTGCCAGCAGCCTTCCGGGACAGAAAGGATTCACTGAAGCTTTCTTT	CASSLPGQKGFTEAFF	.	TRBJ1-1	TRBV5-6	TRBD1
TGTGCCAGCAGCCCCCGGGCTAGCGGGAGGAAAAGCACAGATACGCAGTATTTT	CASSPRASGRKSTDTQYF	.	TRBJ2-3	TRBV7-9	TRBD2
TGCGCCAGCAGCCAAAGGTTCGACAGGGACCAAAGATACACCTTC	CASSQRFDRDQRYTF	once	TRBJ1-2	TRBV4-3	TRBD1
TGTGCCAGCAGCTCTAGCATAGAGGGATCCTACGAGCAGTACTTC	CASSSSIEGSYEQYF	.	TRBJ2-7	TRBV7-8	.
TGTGCCAGCAGCCGACAGGAGGTTGAAGCTTTCTTT	CASSRQEVEAFF	.	TRBJ1-1	TRBV6-5	.
TGTGCCAGCAGGCCCCGGAGGAGGGGCCACGAGCAGTACTTC	CASRPRRRGHEQYF	.	TRBJ2-7	TRBV2	.
TGTGCCAGCAGTTTAACGTTCGGGATACCGGGACAGGGGGCGAATGGCTACACCTTC	CASSLTFGIPGQGANGYTF	once	TRBJ1-2	TRBV28	TRBD1
TGTGCCAGCAGCCAAGATCACCGGAGCGGGAGGTACGAGCAGTACTTC	CASSQDHRSGRYEQYF	.	TRBJ2-7	TRBV4-2	TRBD2
TGTGCCAGCAGCTTAGCGGACAGTAACACCGGGGAGCTGTTTTTT	CASSLADSNTGELFF	.	TRBJ2-2	TRBV7-2	.
TGTGCCAGTAGTAAACTAGCGGGGGGAGTAGATACGCAGTATTTT	CASSKLAGGVDTQYF	.	TRBJ2-3	TRBV19	TRBD2
TGTGCCAGTAGTCCGACTGGACAGGGGGCGAATCAGCCCCAGCATTTT	CASSPTGQGANQPQHF	.	TRBJ1-5	TRBV19	TRBD1
TGTGCCATCAGGTCTCAGGGTAGCACAGATACGCAGTATTTT	CAIRSQGSTDTQYF	.	TRBJ2-3	TRBV10-3	.
TGTGCCTGGAGTACCCCGGACAGTTACAATGAGCAGTTCTTC	CAWSTPDSYNEQFF	.	TRBJ2-1	TRBV30	.
TGTGCCAGCAGTGATCCACGGGGGGGCTATGGCTACACCTTC	CASSDPRGGYGYTF	.	TRBJ1-2	TRBV28	.
TGTGCCAGCAGCCCGCAGGGACAGGGGGCCGAGCAGTACTTC	CASSPQGQGAEQYF	.	TRBJ2-7	TRBV14	TRBD1
TGCGCCAGCAGCCAAGGCCGTACCTTTCGAAATGAGCAGTTCTTC	CASSQGRTFRNEQFF	.	TRBJ2-1	TRBV4-1	.
TGTACCAGCAGTCCATGGGGCCAGGGGGTCGGCTACACCTTC	CTSSPWGQGVGYTF	.	TRBJ1-2	TRBV28	TRBD1
TGTGCCAGCACTCCACGGGGCGGGAGCACCTACGAGCAGTACTTC	CASTPRGGSTYEQYF	.	TRBJ2-7	TRBV21-1	.
TGTGCCAGCAGCTTGGAAATCGGGAGGGAGAATGTGGATACGCAGTATTTT	CASSLEIGRENVDTQYF	.	TRBJ2-3	TRBV5-4	TRBD2
TGTGCCAGCTCACCACCTTTGGCGGGAGGTTCCTACAATGAGCAGTTCTTC	CASSPPLAGGSYNEQFF	.	TRBJ2-1	TRBV18	TRBD2
TGTGCCATCAGTGAGAGGGGAAGCGGGGGGTCCTCCTACGAGCAGTACTTC	CAISERGSGGSSYEQYF	.	TRBJ2-7	TRBV10-3	TRBD2
TGTGCCAGCAGCTCCGGGAATCTTCAGCCCCAGCATTTT	CASSSGNLQPQHF	.	TRBJ1-5	TRBV7-3	.
TGTGCCAGCAGCTTAGAAGCAGATACGCAGTATTTT	CASSLEADTQYF	.	TRBJ2-3	TRBV11-2	.
TGCAGCGCAAGGAAGGAGGCGGCAGGGGGCGGGGAGGAAGCTTTCTTT	CSARKEAAGGGEEAFF	.	TRBJ1-1	TRBV29-1	TRBD1